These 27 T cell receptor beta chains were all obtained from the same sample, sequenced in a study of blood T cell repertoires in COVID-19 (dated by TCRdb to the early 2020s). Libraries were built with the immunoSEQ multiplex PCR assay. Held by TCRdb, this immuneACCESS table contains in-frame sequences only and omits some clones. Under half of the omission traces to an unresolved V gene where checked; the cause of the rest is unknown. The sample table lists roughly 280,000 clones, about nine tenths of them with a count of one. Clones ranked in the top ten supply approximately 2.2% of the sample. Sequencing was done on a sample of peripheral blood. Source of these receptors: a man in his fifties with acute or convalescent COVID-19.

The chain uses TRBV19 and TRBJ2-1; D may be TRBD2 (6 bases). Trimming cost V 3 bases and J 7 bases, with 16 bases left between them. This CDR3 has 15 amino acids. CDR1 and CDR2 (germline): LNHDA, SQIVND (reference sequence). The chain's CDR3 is CASSIRGSLFNEQFF. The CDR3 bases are TGTGCCAGTAGTATTCGGGGGTCCCTTTTTAATGAGCAGTTCTTC.

In nucleotides, the CDR3 is TGTGCCAGCTCGGTGGGGCATCAGCCCCAGCATTTT. It specifies CASSVGHQPQHF. The chain combines TRBV18 with TRBJ1-5, with a tentative D call TRBD1 (5 bases). V was shortened by 6 bases and J by 5 bases, with 8 bases between the two germline ends. The germline gives CDR1 KGHSH, CDR2 LQKENI. This CDR3 is built from 12 residues.

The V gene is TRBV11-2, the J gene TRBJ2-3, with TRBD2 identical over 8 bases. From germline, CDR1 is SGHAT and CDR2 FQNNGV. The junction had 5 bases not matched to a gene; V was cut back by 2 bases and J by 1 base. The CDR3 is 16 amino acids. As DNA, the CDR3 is TGTGCCAGCAGCTTATGGGGGCGGGGGGGCACAGATACGCAGTATTTT. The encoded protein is CASSLWGRGGTDTQYF.

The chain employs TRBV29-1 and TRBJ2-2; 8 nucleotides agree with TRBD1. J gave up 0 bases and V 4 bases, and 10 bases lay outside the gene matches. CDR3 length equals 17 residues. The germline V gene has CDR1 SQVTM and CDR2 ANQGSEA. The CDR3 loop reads CSVGSTGALANTGELFF. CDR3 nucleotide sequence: TGCAGCGTTGGCTCGACAGGGGCTCTCGCGAACACCGGGGAGCTGTTTTTT.

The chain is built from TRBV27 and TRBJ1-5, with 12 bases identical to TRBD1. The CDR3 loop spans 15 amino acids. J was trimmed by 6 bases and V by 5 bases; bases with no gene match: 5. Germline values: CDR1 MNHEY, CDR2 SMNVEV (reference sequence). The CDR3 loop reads CASSMGTGGVQPQHF. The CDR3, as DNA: TGTGCCAGCAGTATGGGGACAGGGGGCGTTCAGCCCCAGCATTTT.

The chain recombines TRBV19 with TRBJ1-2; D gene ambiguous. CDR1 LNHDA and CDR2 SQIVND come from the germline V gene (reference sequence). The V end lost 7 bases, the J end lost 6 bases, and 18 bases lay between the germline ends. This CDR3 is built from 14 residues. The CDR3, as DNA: TGTGCCAGTACCAACGGGGTTATCGGGGATGGCTACACCTTC. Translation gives CASTNGVIGDGYTF.

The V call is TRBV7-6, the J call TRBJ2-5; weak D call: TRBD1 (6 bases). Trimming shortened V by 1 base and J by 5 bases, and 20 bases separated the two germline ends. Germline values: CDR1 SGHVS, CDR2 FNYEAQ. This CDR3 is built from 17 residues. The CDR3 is CASSLGASGVAGETQYF. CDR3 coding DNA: TGTGCCAGCAGCTTAGGGGCCTCAGGGGTGGCAGGGGAGACCCAGTACTTC.

CDR3 residues: CASSPLAGGTGELFF. The CDR3 DNA sequence: TGTGCCAGCAGCCCGCTAGCGGGGGGTACCGGGGAGCTGTTTTTT. The chain uses TRBV7-2 and TRBJ2-2; 11 nucleotides line up with TRBD2. The CDR3 is 15 amino acids. Germline V gene sequence: CDR1 SGHTA, CDR2 FQGNSA. V shed 5 bases and J 5 bases; nucleotides not matched to a gene: 4. The entire variable domain, with the rest obtained from reference TRBV7-2 and TRBJ2-2, is as follows: GAGVSQSPSNKVTEKGKDVELRCDPISGHTALYWYRQSLGQGLEFLIYFQGNSAPDKSGLPSDRFSAERTGGSVSTLTIQRTQQEDSAVYLCASSPLAGGTGELFFGEGSRLTVL.

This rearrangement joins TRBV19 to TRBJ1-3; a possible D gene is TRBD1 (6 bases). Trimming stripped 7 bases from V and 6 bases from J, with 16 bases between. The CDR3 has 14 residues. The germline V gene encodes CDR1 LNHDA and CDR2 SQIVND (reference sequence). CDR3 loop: CASKNQGLINTIYF. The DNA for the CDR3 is TGTGCCAGTAAGAATCAGGGGTTGATAAACACCATATATTTT.

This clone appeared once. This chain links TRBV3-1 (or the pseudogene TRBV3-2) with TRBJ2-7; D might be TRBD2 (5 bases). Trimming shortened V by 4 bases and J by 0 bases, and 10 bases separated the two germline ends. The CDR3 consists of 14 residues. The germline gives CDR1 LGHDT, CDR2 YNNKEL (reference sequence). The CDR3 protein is CASSLRRNSYEQYF. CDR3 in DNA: TGTGCCAGCAGCCTTCGGAGGAACTCCTACGAGCAGTACTTC.

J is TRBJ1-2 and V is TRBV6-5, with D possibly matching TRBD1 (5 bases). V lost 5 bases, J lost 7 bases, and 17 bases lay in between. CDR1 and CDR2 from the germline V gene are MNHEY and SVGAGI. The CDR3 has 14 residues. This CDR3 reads CASSPPQGLSGYTF. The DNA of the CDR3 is TGTGCCAGCAGTCCCCCCCAGGGACTCTCTGGCTACACCTTC.

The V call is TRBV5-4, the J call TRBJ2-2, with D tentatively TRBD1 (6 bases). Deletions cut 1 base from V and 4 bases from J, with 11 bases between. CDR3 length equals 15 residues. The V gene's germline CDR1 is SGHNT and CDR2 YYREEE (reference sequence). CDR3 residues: CASSLPDRTTGELFF. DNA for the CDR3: TGTGCCAGCAGCTTGCCGGACAGAACCACCGGGGAGCTGTTTTTT.

DNA for the CDR3: TGTGCCAGCAGCCCGAGAAGCACAACAGGGAAAGAGACCCAGTACTTC. Translating it yields CASSPRSTTGKETQYF. The chain couples TRBV3-1 (or the pseudogene TRBV3-2) to TRBJ2-5; TRBD1 might be the D (6 bases). Germline V gene data show CDR1 as LGHDT and CDR2 as YNNKEL (reference sequence). The CDR3 contains 16 residues. The V end lost 4 bases, the J end lost 3 bases, and 18 bases lay between the germline ends.

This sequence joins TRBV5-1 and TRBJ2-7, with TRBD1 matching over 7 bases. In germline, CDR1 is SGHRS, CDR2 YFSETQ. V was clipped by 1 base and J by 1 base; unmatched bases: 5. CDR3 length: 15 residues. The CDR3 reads CASSLSTGWSYEQYF. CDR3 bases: TGCGCCAGCAGCTTGTCGACAGGGTGGTCCTACGAGCAGTACTTC.

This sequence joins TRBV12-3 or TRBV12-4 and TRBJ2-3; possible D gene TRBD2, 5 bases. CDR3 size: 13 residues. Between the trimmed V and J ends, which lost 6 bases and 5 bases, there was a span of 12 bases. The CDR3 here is CASRVRGLDTQYF. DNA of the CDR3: TGTGCCAGCAGGGTCCGGGGATTAGATACGCAGTATTTT.

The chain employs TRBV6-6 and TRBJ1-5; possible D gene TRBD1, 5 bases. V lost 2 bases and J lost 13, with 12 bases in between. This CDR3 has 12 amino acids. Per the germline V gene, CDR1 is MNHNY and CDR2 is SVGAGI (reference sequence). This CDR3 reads CASSYRVGTQHF. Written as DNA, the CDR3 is TGTGCCAGCAGTTACAGGGTGGGGACTCAGCATTTT.

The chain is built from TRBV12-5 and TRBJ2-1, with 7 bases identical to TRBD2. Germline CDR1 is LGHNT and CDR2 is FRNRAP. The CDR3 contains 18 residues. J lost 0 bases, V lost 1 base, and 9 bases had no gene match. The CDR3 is CASGLEKRGALSYNEQFF. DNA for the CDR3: TGTGCTAGTGGTTTGGAGAAGCGGGGAGCTCTCTCCTACAATGAGCAGTTCTTC.

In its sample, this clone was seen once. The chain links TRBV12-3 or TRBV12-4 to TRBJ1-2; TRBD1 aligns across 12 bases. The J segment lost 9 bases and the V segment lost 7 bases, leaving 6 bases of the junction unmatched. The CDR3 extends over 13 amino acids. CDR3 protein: CASIPGQGASYTF. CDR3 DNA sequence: TGTGCCAGCATCCCGGGACAGGGGGCGAGCTACACCTTC.

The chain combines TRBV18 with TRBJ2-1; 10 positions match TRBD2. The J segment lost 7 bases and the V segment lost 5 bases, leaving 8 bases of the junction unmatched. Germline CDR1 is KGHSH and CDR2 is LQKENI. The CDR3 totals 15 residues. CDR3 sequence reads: CASSTTSGVRNEQFF. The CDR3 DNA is TGTGCCAGCTCAACTACTAGCGGGGTTAGGAATGAGCAGTTCTTC.

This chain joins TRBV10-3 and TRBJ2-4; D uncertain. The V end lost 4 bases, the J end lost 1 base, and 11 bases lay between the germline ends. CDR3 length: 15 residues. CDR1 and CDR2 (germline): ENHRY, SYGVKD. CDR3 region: CAISAGSRAKNIQYF. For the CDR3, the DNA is TGTGCCATCAGTGCGGGTAGTAGGGCCAAAAACATTCAGTACTTC.

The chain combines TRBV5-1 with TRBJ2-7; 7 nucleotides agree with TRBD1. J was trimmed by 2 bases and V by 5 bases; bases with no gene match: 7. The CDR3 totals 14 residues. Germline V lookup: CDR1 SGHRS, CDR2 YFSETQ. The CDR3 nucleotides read TGCGCCAGCAGTTCGACAGGGCCGCCCTACGAGCAGTACTTC. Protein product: CASSSTGPPYEQYF.

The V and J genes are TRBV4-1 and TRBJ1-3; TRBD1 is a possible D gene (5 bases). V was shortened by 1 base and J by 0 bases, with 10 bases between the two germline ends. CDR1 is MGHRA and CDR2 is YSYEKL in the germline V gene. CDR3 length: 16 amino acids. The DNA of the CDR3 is TGCGCCAGCAGCCAAGCCTCGGGGGGCTCTGGAAACACCATATATTTT. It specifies CASSQASGGSGNTIYF.

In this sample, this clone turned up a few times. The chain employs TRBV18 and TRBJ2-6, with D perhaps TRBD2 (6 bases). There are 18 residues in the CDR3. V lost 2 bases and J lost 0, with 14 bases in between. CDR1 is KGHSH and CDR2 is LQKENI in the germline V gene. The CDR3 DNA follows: TGTGCCAGCTCACCAAGTTGGGACTTTTCCTCTGGGGCCAACGTCCTGACTTTC. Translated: CASSPSWDFSSGANVLTF. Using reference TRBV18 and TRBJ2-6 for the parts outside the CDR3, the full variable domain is NAGVMQNPRHLVRRRGQEARLRCSPMKGHSHVYWYRQLPEEGLKFMVYLQKENIIDESGMPKERFSAEFPKEGPSILRIQQVVRGDSAAYFCASSPSWDFSSGANVLTFGAGSRLTVL.

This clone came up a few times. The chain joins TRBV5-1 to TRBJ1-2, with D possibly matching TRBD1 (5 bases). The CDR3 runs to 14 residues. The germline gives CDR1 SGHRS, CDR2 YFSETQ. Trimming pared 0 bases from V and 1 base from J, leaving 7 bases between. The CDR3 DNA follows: TGCGCCAGCAGCTTGGGCAGGGATAACTATGGCTACACCTTC. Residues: CASSLGRDNYGYTF.

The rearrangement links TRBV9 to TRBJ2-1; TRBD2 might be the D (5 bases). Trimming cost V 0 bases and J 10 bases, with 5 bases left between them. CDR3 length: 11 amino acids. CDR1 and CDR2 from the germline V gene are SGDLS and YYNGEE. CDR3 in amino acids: CASSVEREQFF. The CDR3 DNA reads TGTGCCAGCAGCGTAGAGCGGGAGCAGTTCTTC.

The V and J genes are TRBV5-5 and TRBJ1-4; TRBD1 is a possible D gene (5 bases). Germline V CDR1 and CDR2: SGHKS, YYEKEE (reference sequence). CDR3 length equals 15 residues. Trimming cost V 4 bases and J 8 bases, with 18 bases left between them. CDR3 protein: CASSRGGSLGEKLFF. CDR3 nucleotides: TGTGCCAGCAGCCGGGGGGGTTCCCTAGGAGAAAAACTGTTTTTT.

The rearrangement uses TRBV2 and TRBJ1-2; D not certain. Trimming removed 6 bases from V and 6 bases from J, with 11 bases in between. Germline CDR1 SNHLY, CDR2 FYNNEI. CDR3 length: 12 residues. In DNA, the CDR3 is TGTGCCAGCAGGACTGGGTACGATGGCTACACCTTC. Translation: CASRTGYDGYTF.